The 23 T cell receptor beta chains presented below share a single source sample, sequenced in a study of blood T cells in healthy people across ages. The use of a sample-barcoded 5' primer and a J-beta primer mix characterized a second PCR of about 7 to 12 cycles. TCRdb redid the calling of the 5' RACE reads with MiXCR, one entry per CDR3 protein. The table records 850,000 to 1,000,000 distinct CDR3 sequences, roughly half of them present only once. The sequencing sample was made of blood. These TCRs come from a woman between 55 and 75 years old in good health.

The table lists this clonotype with a few counts. This chain connects TRBV7-2 to TRBJ2-5; tentatively, D is TRBD2 (6 bases). CDR1 and CDR2 (germline): SGHTA, FQGNSA. CDR3 size: 14 residues. With 0 bases removed from V and 6 bases from J, the gap between germline ends came to 11 bases. Here the CDR3 reads CASSLAGSGKTQYF. CDR3 DNA: TGTGCCAGCAGCTTAGCGGGTAGCGGAAAGACCCAGTACTTC.

This clonotype occurred a few times. The V gene is TRBV27, the J gene TRBJ2-1; D possibly matches TRBD1 or TRBD2 (5 bases each). Trimming removed 3 bases at V and 8 bases at J, with 11 bases between. CDR3 size: 13 residues. Germline V lookup: CDR1 MNHEY, CDR2 SMNVEV (reference sequence). The CDR3 nucleotides read TGTGCCAGCAGTTTGGGGCTAGCACATGAGCAGTTCTTC. Translating gives CASSLGLAHEQFF.

This chain joins TRBV6-1 and TRBJ1-4, with a tentative D call TRBD1 (5 bases). This CDR3 spans 14 amino acids. Germline assignment: CDR1 MNHNS and CDR2 SASEGT. V dropped 3 bases and J dropped 7 bases, with 12 bases sitting between them. The CDR3: CASSEKGRGEKLFF. The CDR3 DNA is TGTGCCAGCAGTGAGAAGGGGCGTGGTGAAAAACTGTTTTTT.

J is TRBJ1-2 and V is TRBV29-1; D not resolved. The ends were cut back, 0 bases at V and 7 bases at J, with 12 bases in the middle. The CDR3 sequence is 13 residues long. Germline CDR1 and CDR2: SQVTM and ANQGSEA. CDR3 bases: TGCAGCGTTGAAGAGCGCCGGGTCTCTGGCTACACCTTC. Translated: CSVEERRVSGYTF.

The V and J genes are TRBV6-2 or TRBV6-3 and TRBJ1-5; 8 bases are shared with TRBD1. V trimming: 8 bases; J trimming: 7 bases; junction bases outside the gene matches: 16. CDR1 and CDR2 (germline): MNHEY, SVGEGT. This CDR3 has 16 residues. The CDR3 spells CASGGVQGARRQPQHF. CDR3 DNA: TGTGCCAGCGGGGGCGTTCAGGGGGCGCGAAGGCAGCCCCAGCATTTT.

This sequence joins TRBV7-9 and TRBJ2-6; either TRBD1 or TRBD2 may supply D (5 bases each). V dropped 4 bases and J dropped 0 bases, with 16 bases sitting between them. Germline V gene sequence: CDR1 SEHNR, CDR2 FQNEAQ (reference sequence). The length of the CDR3 is 18 residues. The CDR3 DNA sequence: TGTGCCAGCAGCTCCCGGGACCGTGCATACTCTGGGGCCAACGTCCTGACTTTC. Its protein product is CASSSRDRAYSGANVLTF. Combining the CDR3 with reference TRBV7-9 and TRBJ2-6 gives the whole variable domain DTGVSQNPRHKITKRGQNVTFRCDPISEHNRLYWYRQTLGQGPEFLTYFQNEAQLEKSRLLSDRFSAERPKGSFSTLEIQRTEQGDSAMYLCASSSRDRAYSGANVLTFGAGSRLTVL.

On this clonotype: An end of the junction differs from the germline gene, which may be a read error. This chain uses TRBV29-1 with TRBJ2-5, with 8 bases lining up with TRBD2. The CDR3 covers 12 residues. Germline loops: CDR1 SQVTM, CDR2 ANQGSEA. CDR3 bases: TGCGGCGTTGAAGTTAGCGGGGTTGAGCAGTACTTC. As protein: CGVEVSGVEQYF. The full variable domain, in which reference TRBV29-1 and TRBJ2-5 provide the parts outside the CDR3, is SAVISQKPSRDICQRGTSLTIQCQVDSQVTMMFWYRQQPGQSLTLIATANQGSEATYESGFVIDKFPISRPNLTFSTLTVSNMSPEDSSIYLCGVEVSGVEQYFGPGTRLLVL.

This clonotype has more than one count but fewer than ten. V is TRBV20-1 and J is TRBJ2-3; possibly TRBD1 for D (6 bases). The CDR3 has 11 amino acids. The V gene's germline CDR1 is DFQATT and CDR2 SNEGSKA (reference sequence). This CDR3 is CRLPGADTQYF. Written as DNA, the CDR3 is TGCAGGCTTCCAGGGGCAGATACGCAGTATTTT.

The sample holds a few counts of this clonotype. The chain couples TRBV9 to TRBJ2-3; 8 bases align to TRBD1. Germline CDR1 is SGDLS and CDR2 is YYNGEE. With V trimmed by 4 bases and J by 3 bases, 10 bases remained unmatched. This CDR3 comprises 16 residues. The CDR3 loop reads CASSKIKDRVTDTQYF. The CDR3 nucleotides are TGTGCCAGCAGCAAAATTAAGGACAGGGTGACAGATACGCAGTATTTT.

The rearrangement joins TRBV2 to TRBJ1-2; possible D gene TRBD1, 5 bases. This CDR3 has 15 amino acids. From germline, CDR1 is SNHLY and CDR2 FYNNEI. V was pared by 6 bases and J by 4 bases, with 18 bases between. The CDR3 sequence: CASRRLFGTAYGYTF. The CDR3 bases are TGTGCCAGCAGGCGACTCTTTGGGACCGCCTATGGCTACACCTTC.

This clonotype has only a few counts. The rearrangement joins TRBV20-1 to TRBJ1-6; D not certain. The germline V gene has CDR1 DFQATT and CDR2 SNEGSKA (reference sequence). This CDR3 has 15 residues. Trimming shortened V by 3 bases and J by 10 bases, and 19 bases separated the two germline ends. CDR3 nucleotides: TGCAGTGCTAGGAGTCGGACCGTCGGTGGATCACCCCTCCACTTT. This gives the protein CSARSRTVGGSPLHF.

The chain employs TRBV12-3 or TRBV12-4 and TRBJ2-7; 11 bases map to TRBD2. Trimming removed 3 bases from V and 7 bases from J; junction bases left unmatched: 11. This CDR3 is built from 16 residues. CDR3 residues: CASSFLTSGSYNEQYF. For the CDR3, the DNA is TGTGCCAGCAGTTTCCTTACTAGCGGGAGCTACAATGAGCAGTACTTC.

The chain uses TRBV5-6 and TRBJ2-7; D is unresolved. CDR3 length: 14 residues. V was clipped by 0 bases and J by 6 bases, with 13 bases between them. Germline V lookup: CDR1 SGHDT, CDR2 YYEEEE. CDR3 bases: TGTGCCAGCAGCTTGGACCTGGGTATGAGCGAGCAGTACTTC. Its translation: CASSLDLGMSEQYF.

A few counts support this clonotype. The chain joins TRBV5-1 to TRBJ2-4, with D perhaps TRBD2 (6 bases). Trimming cost V 5 bases and J 8 bases, with 14 bases left between them. Per germline, CDR1 SGHRS and CDR2 YFSETQ. The CDR3 totals 13 residues. The CDR3 nucleotides read TGCGCCAGCAGGCTCGGGAGCATAGACATTCAGTACTTC. Its protein product is CASRLGSIDIQYF.

Concerning this clonotype: Germline and junction disagree at one end, which may indicate a read error. J is TRBJ2-2 and V is TRBV27; D uncertain. CDR3 length: 14 residues. The V gene's germline CDR1 is MNHEY and CDR2 SMNVEV (reference sequence). CDR3 region: CASSFIGNTGELFF. As DNA, the CDR3 is TGCGCCAGCAGTTTCATAGGTAACACCGGGGAGCTGTTTTTT.

The J gene is TRBJ1-3, the V gene TRBV5-1; tentative D call: TRBD1 (6 bases). The CDR3 spans 15 residues. With 2 bases removed from V and 0 bases from J, the gap between germline ends came to 9 bases. Germline assignment: CDR1 SGHRS and CDR2 YFSETQ. CDR3 amino acids: CASSLQGISGNTIYF. For the CDR3, the DNA is TGCGCCAGCAGCTTACAGGGAATCTCTGGAAACACCATATATTTT.

The chain couples TRBV6-5 to TRBJ2-2; D is possibly TRBD1 or TRBD2 (5 bases each). The CDR3 contains 14 residues. The ends were cut back, 10 bases at V and 3 bases at J, with 15 bases in the middle. Germline V gene lookup returns CDR1 MNHEY and CDR2 SVGAGI. The CDR3: CATNRGVHTGELFF. As DNA, the CDR3 is TGTGCCACAAATCGAGGGGTCCACACCGGGGAGCTGTTTTTT.

As concerns this clonotype: Given a much more abundant clone one base away, this may be a read error. The V gene is TRBV4-2, the J gene TRBJ1-1, with 8 nucleotides matching TRBD1. The germline V gene encodes CDR1 LGHNA and CDR2 YNFKEQ. The CDR3 extends over 13 amino acids. The CDR3 here is CVSSLGQGTEAFF. As DNA, the CDR3 is TGTGTCAGCAGCCTTGGACAGGGAACTGAAGCTTTCTTT.

This sequence joins TRBV30 and TRBJ2-1; D remains ambiguous. Germline V gives CDR1 GTSNPN, CDR2 SVGIG (reference sequence). The V end lost 1 base, the J end lost 5 bases, and 9 bases lay between the germline ends. The CDR3 covers 13 residues. CDR3 sequence: CAWSEGTHNEQFF. Written as DNA, the CDR3 is TGTGCCTGGAGTGAGGGTACTCACAATGAGCAGTTCTTC.

The chain recombines TRBV27 with TRBJ2-7; 8 bases line up with TRBD1. The CDR3 length is 14 residues. The ends lost 8 bases at V and 7 bases at J; junction bases unmatched: 13. CDR1 is MNHEY and CDR2 is SMNVEV in the germline V gene (reference sequence). The CDR3 sequence: CASGRWGQVGEQYF. Written as DNA, the CDR3 is TGTGCCAGCGGCAGATGGGGACAGGTAGGGGAGCAGTACTTC.

This chain links TRBV29-1 with TRBJ2-7; D is undetermined. The CDR3 runs 12 residues. From germline, CDR1 is SQVTM and CDR2 ANQGSEA. The V and J ends lost 5 bases and 3 bases respectively, with 11 bases between them. The CDR3, as DNA: TGCAGCGTTCGGGTCAGAAACTACGAGCAGTACTTC. It translates to CSVRVRNYEQYF.

V and J are TRBV19 and TRBJ2-5; 7 bases line up with TRBD1. The CDR3 spans 14 residues. CDR1 LNHDA and CDR2 SQIVND come from the germline V gene (reference sequence). The V segment lost 5 bases and the J segment 5 bases; nucleotides outside the gene matches: 8. The CDR3 protein is CASSADRDLETQYF. The CDR3 region has the DNA TGTGCCAGTAGTGCAGACAGGGATTTGGAGACCCAGTACTTC. The entire variable domain, with the rest obtained from reference TRBV19 and TRBJ2-5, is as follows: DGGITQSPKYLFRKEGQNVTLSCEQNLNHDAMYWYRQDPGQGLRLIYYSQIVNDFQKGDIAEGYSVSREKKESFPLTVTSAQKNPTAFYLCASSADRDLETQYFGPGTRLLVL.

This clonotype was seen ten or more times. The chain links TRBV6-5 to TRBJ2-3; D remains ambiguous. The CDR3 is 17 residues long. CDR1 MNHEY and CDR2 SVGAGI come from the germline V gene. Trimming removed 2 bases from V and 6 bases from J, with 21 bases in between. The CDR3 DNA reads TGTGCCAGCAGTTACACAAGGCCTTCACTCGGGTGGGATACGCAGTATTTT. Translation: CASSYTRPSLGWDTQYF.